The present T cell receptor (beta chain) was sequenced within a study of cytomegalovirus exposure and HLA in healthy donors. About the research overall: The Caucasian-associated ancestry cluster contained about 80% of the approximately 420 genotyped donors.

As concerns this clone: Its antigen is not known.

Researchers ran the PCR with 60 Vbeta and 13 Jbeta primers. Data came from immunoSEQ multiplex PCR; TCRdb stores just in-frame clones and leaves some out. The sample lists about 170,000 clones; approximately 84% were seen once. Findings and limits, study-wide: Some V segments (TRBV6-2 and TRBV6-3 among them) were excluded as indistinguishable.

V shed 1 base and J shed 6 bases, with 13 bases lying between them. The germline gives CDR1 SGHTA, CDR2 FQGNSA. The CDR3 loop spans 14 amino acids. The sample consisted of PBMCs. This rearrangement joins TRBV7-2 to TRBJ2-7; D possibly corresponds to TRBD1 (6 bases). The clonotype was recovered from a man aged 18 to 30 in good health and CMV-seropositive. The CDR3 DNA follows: TGTGCCAGCAGCTTAGAGGCCAGGGGTGGCGAGCAGTACTTC. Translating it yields CASSLEARGGEQYF.